Below, one T cell receptor beta chain is given with its context. This record comes from a study of tumor T cells in aggressive B-cell lymphoma. This table comes from immunoSEQ multiplex PCR, and its TCRdb copy is limited to in-frame clones, with some not included. The sample shows 1,500 to 2,000 clones, about four fifths of them seen only once. V shed 0 bases and J shed 8 bases, with 23 bases lying between them. The CDR3 length is 18 residues. Germline V gene lookup returns CDR1 LGHNA and CDR2 YSLEER. J is TRBJ2-1 and V is TRBV4-3; possibly TRBD2 for D (6 bases). Sequenced input: tumor tissue. This sequence originates from an adult with diffuse large B cell lymphoma. For the CDR3, the DNA is TGCGCCAGCAGCCAAGATCTCGGCGGGATAAGATCTACAGATGAGCAGTTCTTC. Amino acids: CASSQDLGGIRSTDEQFF.